Presented here are 22 T cell receptor beta chains from one specimen sequenced in a study of cytomegalovirus exposure and HLA in healthy donors. Vbeta (60) and Jbeta (13) primers were used in the PCR. Repertoires were generated with immunoSEQ multiplex PCR, while TCRdb's copy carries only in-frame clones and drops some. This table has around 40,000 clones, nearly 70% appearing once. Sequencing was done on a sample of PBMCs. These receptors were collected from a man aged 25 to 40 in good health and CMV-seronegative.

The chain joins TRBV27 to TRBJ1-1; TRBD1 aligns across 8 bases. CDR1 is MNHEY and CDR2 is SMNVEV in the germline V gene (reference sequence). The J segment lost 4 bases and the V segment lost 8 bases, leaving 9 bases of the junction unmatched. The CDR3 is 14 residues long. The CDR3 here is CASLRQGSITEAFF. In nucleotides, the CDR3 is TGTGCCAGCTTGAGACAGGGGAGTATCACTGAAGCTTTCTTT.

This clone appeared a few times. V is TRBV10-1 and J is TRBJ2-4; possibly TRBD2 for D (6 bases). The CDR3 runs 13 residues. Trimming took 6 bases from V and 6 from J, leaving 12 bases between them. CDR1 is WNHNN, CDR2 SYGVQD, per germline (reference sequence). Here the CDR3 DNA reads TGCGCCAGCAGCGGGACTCGGGGAAACATTCAGTACTTC. This encodes CASSGTRGNIQYF.

There are a few counts of this clone. The V and J genes are TRBV28 and TRBJ1-2; D perhaps matches TRBD1 (5 bases). Germline-derived CDR1 and CDR2 are MDHEN and SYDVKM. The CDR3 totals 14 residues. Trimming removed 6 bases at V and 8 bases at J, with 19 bases between. This chain's CDR3 is CASRRTTGVRGYTF. The CDR3 DNA is TGTGCCAGCAGGAGAACTACAGGAGTTCGCGGCTACACCTTC.

This rearrangement joins TRBV5-6 to TRBJ1-6; no definite D call. The CDR3 is 12 residues long. V lost 6 bases and J 9 bases, leaving 10 bases between the germline ends. Germline CDR1 reads SGHDT; CDR2 reads YYEEEE. In nucleotides, the CDR3 is TGTGCCAGCAACCCGTCCGGTTCACCCCTCCACTTT. Its translation is CASNPSGSPLHF.

The rearrangement links TRBV27 to TRBJ2-1, with no clear D. Germline CDR1 and CDR2: MNHEY and SMNVEV (reference sequence). V was shortened by 3 bases and J by 2 bases, with 5 bases between the two germline ends. This CDR3 is built from 13 residues. The CDR3 protein is CASSFRTYNEQFF. For the CDR3, the DNA is TGTGCCAGCAGTTTCAGGACCTACAATGAGCAGTTCTTC.

CDR3 nucleotide sequence: TGCGCCAGCAGCTTGGCCGGACAGAGCTACTACGAGCAGTACTTC. Translation: CASSLAGQSYYEQYF. The V gene is TRBV5-1, the J gene TRBJ2-7, with a tentative D call TRBD1 (6 bases). The CDR3 is 15 amino acids. Looked up from germline, CDR1 is SGHRS and CDR2 is YFSETQ. The V gene lost 0 bases and the J gene lost 3 bases, with 13 bases spanning the gap.

CDR3 nucleotide sequence: TGTGCCAGCAGGCCGGGACAGGGGGAGCAGTACTTC. Translation: CASRPGQGEQYF. The chain has TRBV28 and TRBJ2-7; 10 bases match TRBD1. The CDR3 runs 12 residues. Looked up from germline, CDR1 is MDHEN and CDR2 is SYDVKM. V shed 6 bases, J shed 7 bases, and the junction held 3 bases outside the gene matches.

In this sample, this clone turned up a few times. This chain links TRBV5-6 with TRBJ1-2; no clear D gene. Germline V gives CDR1 SGHDT, CDR2 YYEEEE. The CDR3 runs 12 residues. The germline V and J ends were trimmed by 0 bases and 6 bases, with 6 bases remaining between them. The CDR3 nucleotides are TGTGCCAGCAGCTTGGCTCGGGATGGCTACACCTTC. Protein: CASSLARDGYTF.

The genes are TRBV6-6 and TRBJ1-1; 7 nucleotides line up with TRBD1. V dropped 6 bases and J dropped 11; count of bases not matched to a gene: 12. Germline CDR1 reads MNHNY; CDR2 reads SVGAGI (reference sequence). The CDR3 is 13 residues long. CDR3 nucleotide sequence: TGTGCCAGCAGACCCGGACAGGCTATGAGCGCTTTCTTT. It is translated as CASRPGQAMSAFF.

The chain links TRBV6-5 to TRBJ1-2; 11 bases line up with TRBD1. V was pared by 4 bases and J by 1 base, with 5 bases of the junction left unmatched. Germline-derived CDR1 and CDR2 are MNHEY and SVGAGI. The CDR3 length is 16 residues. The CDR3 reads CASSFTGTGGNYGYTF. The DNA for the CDR3 is TGTGCCAGCAGTTTCACCGGGACAGGGGGTAACTATGGCTACACCTTC.

The J gene is TRBJ1-6, the V gene TRBV7-2, with a tentative D call TRBD1 (5 bases). Germline V CDR1 and CDR2: SGHTA, FQGNSA. The CDR3 covers 16 residues. With 0 bases removed from V and 8 bases from J, the gap between germline ends came to 14 bases. CDR3 loop: CASSLATRGGDSPLHF. The DNA of the CDR3 is TGTGCCAGCAGCTTAGCGACAAGGGGCGGGGATTCACCCCTCCACTTT.

This clone appeared a few times. CDR3 loop: CASSQSGTANEKLFF. The CDR3 nucleotides are TGTGCCAGCAGCCAGTCCGGGACAGCTAATGAAAAACTGTTTTTT. The chain joins TRBV5-8 to TRBJ1-4, with 7 bases identical to TRBD1. The CDR3 covers 15 residues. Trimming took 4 bases from V and 3 from J; bases not matched to a gene: 6. Germline V CDR1 and CDR2: SGHTS, YDEGEE.

The chain uses TRBV11-2 and TRBJ2-7, with 8 bases aligning to TRBD2. CDR1 is SGHAT, CDR2 FQNNGV, per germline. The trim removed 7 bases at V and 0 bases at J, leaving 20 bases unmatched. This CDR3 comprises 19 residues. CDR3 DNA: TGTGCCAGCACCTCCCTACGGGGTAGCGGGGTTGGGAGCTCCTACGAGCAGTACTTC. This gives the protein CASTSLRGSGVGSSYEQYF.

V and J are TRBV29-1 and TRBJ2-7; 11 bases fit TRBD1. The trim removed 3 bases at V and 3 bases at J, leaving 7 bases unmatched. This CDR3 has 15 amino acids. CDR1 is SQVTM, CDR2 ANQGSEA, per germline. CDR3 in DNA: TGCAGCGTTGAGAAGGACAGGGGGCACTACTACGAGCAGTACTTC. Translated: CSVEKDRGHYYEQYF.

The chain is built from TRBV6-6 and TRBJ1-1, with 8 bases aligning to TRBD1. This CDR3 has 15 amino acids. The V and J ends lost 4 bases and 0 bases, in that order; junction bases with no gene match: 4. From germline, CDR1 is MNHNY and CDR2 SVGAGI (reference sequence). CDR3 amino acids: CASSSRDRLNTEAFF. CDR3 coding DNA: TGTGCCAGCAGTTCCCGGGACAGGCTGAACACTGAAGCTTTCTTT.

The rearrangement uses TRBV6-5 and TRBJ1-4, with D perhaps matching TRBD1 (6 bases). The CDR3 runs to 15 residues. The ends were cut back, 5 bases at V and 6 bases at J, with 16 bases in the middle. Germline CDR1 MNHEY, CDR2 SVGAGI. In nucleotides, the CDR3 is TGTGCCAGCAGTCGAAACAGGGCGATTGATGAAAAACTGTTTTTT. Protein: CASSRNRAIDEKLFF.

This sequence joins TRBV28 and TRBJ1-1; D is unresolved. Germline V gives CDR1 MDHEN, CDR2 SYDVKM. The length of the CDR3 is 15 residues. The V and J ends lost 1 base and 2 bases respectively, with 11 bases between them. The CDR3 coding sequence is TGTGCCAGCAGTTTATTTAACACAGTCAACACTGAAGCTTTCTTT. Protein product: CASSLFNTVNTEAFF.

V is TRBV7-2 and J is TRBJ1-5; TRBD1 might be the D (6 bases). CDR1 SGHTA and CDR2 FQGNSA come from the germline V gene. There are 15 residues in the CDR3. V was pared by 1 base and J by 5 bases, with 12 bases between. The CDR3 loop is CASSLGPQGYQPQHF. The CDR3, as DNA: TGTGCCAGCAGCTTAGGCCCGCAGGGGTATCAGCCCCAGCATTTT.

The chain links TRBV13 to TRBJ2-7, with a possible D match to TRBD2 (5 bases). The germline gives CDR1 PRHDT, CDR2 FYEKMQ (reference sequence). V shed 1 base and J shed 6 bases, with 10 bases lying between them. There are 13 residues in the CDR3. The CDR3 bases are TGTGCCAGCAGCTTAGATGAGGGTTCCGAGCAGTACTTC. It codes for CASSLDEGSEQYF.

This chain uses TRBV19 with TRBJ1-2; D is ambiguous. The CDR3 loop spans 11 amino acids. Deletions cut 7 bases from V and 7 bases from J, with 10 bases between. Germline CDR1 LNHDA, CDR2 SQIVND (reference sequence). The CDR3 region is CASNHPGGYTF. In DNA, the CDR3 is TGTGCCAGTAACCACCCGGGTGGCTACACCTTC. Supplemented by reference TRBV19 and TRBJ1-2, the full variable domain reads DGGITQSPKYLFRKEGQNVTLSCEQNLNHDAMYWYRQDPGQGLRLIYYSQIVNDFQKGDIAEGYSVSREKKESFPLTVTSAQKNPTAFYLCASNHPGGYTFGSGTRLTVV.

This chain connects TRBV7-2 to TRBJ2-7, with D uncertain. Looked up from germline, CDR1 is SGHTA and CDR2 is FQGNSA. This CDR3 is 14 amino acids long. V lost 5 bases and J 2 bases, leaving 13 bases between the germline ends. The CDR3 here is CASSPMRSPYEQYF. Written as DNA, the CDR3 is TGTGCCAGCAGCCCCATGAGGTCTCCCTACGAGCAGTACTTC.

This clone was seen just once. The V gene is TRBV6-1, the J gene TRBJ2-3, with a tentative D call TRBD1 (6 bases). This CDR3 contains 14 residues. V shed 11 bases and J shed 4 bases, with 19 bases lying between them. Germline loops: CDR1 MNHNS, CDR2 SASEGT. The CDR3 loop reads CAYQGRGEADTQYF. CDR3 nucleotides: TGTGCCTACCAGGGCAGGGGAGAGGCAGATACGCAGTATTTT.